This TCR beta chain was observed in a study of chemoradiotherapy in HPV16-positive cancers. The overall study: Candidate HPV-specific clones and shared TCR motifs came from a couple of HPV16-positive patients.

Clones were read by immunoSEQ multiplex PCR, and TCRdb kept only the in-frame ones, dropping some. Among 2,500 to 3,500 clones listed, around 77% were seen once. V dropped 3 bases and J dropped 4 bases, with 9 bases sitting between them. The CDR3 loop spans 14 amino acids. Germline CDR1 WNHNN, CDR2 SYGVQD (reference sequence). Repertoires were sampled repeatedly during chemoradiotherapy. The clonotype comes from a human donor with HPV-associated anogenital cancer. The chain links TRBV10-1 to TRBJ2-2; D uncertain. The sample here was taken from a patient who underwent chemoradiotherapy. The CDR3 DNA reads as TGCGCCAGCAGTGATTGGTCATCCACCGGGGAGCTGTTTTTT. Its translation is CASSDWSSTGELFF.